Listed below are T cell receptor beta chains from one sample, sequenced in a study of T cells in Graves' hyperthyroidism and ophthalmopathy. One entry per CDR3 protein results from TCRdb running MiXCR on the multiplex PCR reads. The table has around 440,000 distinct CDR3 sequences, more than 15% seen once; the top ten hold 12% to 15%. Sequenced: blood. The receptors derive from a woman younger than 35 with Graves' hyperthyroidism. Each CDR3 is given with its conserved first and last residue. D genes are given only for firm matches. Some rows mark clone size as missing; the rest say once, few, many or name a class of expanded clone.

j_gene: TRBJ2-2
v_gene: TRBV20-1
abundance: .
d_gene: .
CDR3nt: TGCAGTGCTATAAACAAGGAGATCAACACCGGGGAGCTGTTTTTT
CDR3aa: CSAINKEINTGELFF

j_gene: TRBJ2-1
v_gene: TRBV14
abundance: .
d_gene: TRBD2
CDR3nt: TGTGCCAGCAGCCAAGATAATGGACTAGCGGGAGGGTTCAATGAGCAGTTCTTC
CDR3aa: CASSQDNGLAGGFNEQFF

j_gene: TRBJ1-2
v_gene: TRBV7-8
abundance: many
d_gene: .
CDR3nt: TGTGCCAGCAGCCCAGTGGACAGCAACTATGGCTACACCTTC
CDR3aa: CASSPVDSNYGYTF

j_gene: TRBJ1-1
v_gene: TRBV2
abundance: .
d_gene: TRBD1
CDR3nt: TGTGCCAGCAGCGCAGCAGGGGGGGTAGGTGAAGCTTTCTTT
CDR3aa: CASSAAGGVGEAFF

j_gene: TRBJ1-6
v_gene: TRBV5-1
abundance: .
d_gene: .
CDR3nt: TGCGCCAGCAGCTACGACAACTATAATTCACCCCTCCACTTT
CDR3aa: CASSYDNYNSPLHF

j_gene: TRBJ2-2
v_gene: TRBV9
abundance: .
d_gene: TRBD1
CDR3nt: TGTGCCAGCAGCGTAGCTACGGCAGGGGGAACCGTCACCGGGGAGCTGTTTTTT
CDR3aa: CASSVATAGGTVTGELFF

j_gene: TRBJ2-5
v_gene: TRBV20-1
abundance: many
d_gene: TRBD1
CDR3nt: TGCAGTGACAGGGGGCTAAGAGAGACCCAGTACTTC
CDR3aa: CSDRGLRETQYF

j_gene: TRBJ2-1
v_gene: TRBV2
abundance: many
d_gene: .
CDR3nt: TGTGCCAGCAGTGAAAATGCGAATCTGTTCAATGAGCAGTTCTTC
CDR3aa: CASSENANLFNEQFF

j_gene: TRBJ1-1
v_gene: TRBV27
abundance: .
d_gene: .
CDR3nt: TGTGCCAGCAGTGAAGGGACAAGGATTAACACTGAAGCTTTCTTT
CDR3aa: CASSEGTRINTEAFF

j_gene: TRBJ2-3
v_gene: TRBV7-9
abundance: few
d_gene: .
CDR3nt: TGTGCCGGCAGCCTAAGGGTTGATACGCAGTATTTT
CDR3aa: CAGSLRVDTQYF

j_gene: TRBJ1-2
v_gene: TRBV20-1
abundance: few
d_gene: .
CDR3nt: TGCAGTGCTAGTACACCGTCCAACTATGGCTACACCTTC
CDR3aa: CSASTPSNYGYTF

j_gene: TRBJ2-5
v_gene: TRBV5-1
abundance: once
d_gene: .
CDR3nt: TGCGCCAGCAGCTTCAGGAGGCGGGAGACCCAGTACTTC
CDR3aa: CASSFRRRETQYF

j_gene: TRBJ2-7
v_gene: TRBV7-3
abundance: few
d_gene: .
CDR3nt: TGTGCCAGCAGCTTAATCCCGGGCTACGAGCAGTACTTC
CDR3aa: CASSLIPGYEQYF

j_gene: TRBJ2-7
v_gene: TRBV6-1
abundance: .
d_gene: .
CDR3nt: TGTGCCAGCAGCCCCGGGTCGGGTATCTCCTACGAGCAGTACTTC
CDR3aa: CASSPGSGISYEQYF

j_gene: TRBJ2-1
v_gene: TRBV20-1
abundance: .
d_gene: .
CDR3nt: TGCAGTCCCCGCCGGTGGGGGCAGGGGTCCTACAGTGAGCAGTTCTTC
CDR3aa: CSPRRWGQGSYSEQFF

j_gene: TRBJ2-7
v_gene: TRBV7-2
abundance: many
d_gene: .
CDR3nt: TGTGCCAGCAGCTTACGCAGGGGCTCCTACGAGCAGTACTTC
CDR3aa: CASSLRRGSYEQYF

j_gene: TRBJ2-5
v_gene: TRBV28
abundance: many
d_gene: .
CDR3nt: TGTGCCAGCAGCCCCGTTAGGATACCCCAACAAGAGACCCAGTACTTC
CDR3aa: CASSPVRIPQQETQYF

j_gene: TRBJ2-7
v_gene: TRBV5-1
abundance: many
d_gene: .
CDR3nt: TGCGCCAGCAGCTTCGGCACGGCATACAATGAGCAGTACTTC
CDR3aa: CASSFGTAYNEQYF

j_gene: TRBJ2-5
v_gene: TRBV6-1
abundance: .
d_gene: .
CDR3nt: TGTGCCAGCAGTGATCCGGCGACCCAGTACTTC
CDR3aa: CASSDPATQYF

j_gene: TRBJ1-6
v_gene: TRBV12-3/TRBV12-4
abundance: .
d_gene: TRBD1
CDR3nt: TGTGCCAGCAGACCAGGGGGTATTGGGGTTTCCTATAATTCACCCCTCCACTTT
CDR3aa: CASRPGGIGVSYNSPLHF

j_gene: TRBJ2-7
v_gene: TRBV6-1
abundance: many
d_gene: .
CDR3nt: TGTGCCAGCAGTGAACTTTGGGACACACTTCCCTACGAGCAGTACTTC
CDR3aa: CASSELWDTLPYEQYF

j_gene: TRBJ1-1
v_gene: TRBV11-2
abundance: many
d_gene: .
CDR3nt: TGTGCCAGCAGCTTAGTCGGCGGCGCGAACACTGAAGCTTTCTTT
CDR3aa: CASSLVGGANTEAFF

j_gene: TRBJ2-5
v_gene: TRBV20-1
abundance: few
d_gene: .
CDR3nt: TGCAGTGCTCCCAGAGAAGCCCAAGAGACCCAGTACTTC
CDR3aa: CSAPREAQETQYF